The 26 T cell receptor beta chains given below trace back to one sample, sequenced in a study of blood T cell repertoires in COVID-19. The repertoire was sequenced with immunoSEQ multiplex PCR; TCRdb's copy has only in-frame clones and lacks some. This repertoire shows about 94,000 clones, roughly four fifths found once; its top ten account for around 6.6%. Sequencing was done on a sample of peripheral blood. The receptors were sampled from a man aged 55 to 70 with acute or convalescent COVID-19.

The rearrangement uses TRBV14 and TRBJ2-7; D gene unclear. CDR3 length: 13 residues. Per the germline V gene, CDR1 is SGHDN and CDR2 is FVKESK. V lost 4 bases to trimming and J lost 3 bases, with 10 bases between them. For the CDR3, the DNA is TGTGCCAGCAGCCGGGCCCACCTCTACGAGCAGTACTTC. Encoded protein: CASSRAHLYEQYF.

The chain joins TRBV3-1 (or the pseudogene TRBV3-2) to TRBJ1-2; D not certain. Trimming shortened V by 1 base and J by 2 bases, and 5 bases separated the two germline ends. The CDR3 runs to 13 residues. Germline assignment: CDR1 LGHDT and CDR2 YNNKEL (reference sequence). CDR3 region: CASSQATNYGYTF. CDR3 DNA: TGTGCCAGCAGCCAAGCGACAAACTATGGCTACACCTTC.

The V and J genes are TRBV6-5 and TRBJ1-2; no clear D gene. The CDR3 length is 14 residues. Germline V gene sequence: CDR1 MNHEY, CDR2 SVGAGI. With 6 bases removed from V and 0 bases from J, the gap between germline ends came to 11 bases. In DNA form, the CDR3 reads TGTGCCAGCAGAATCGGGAGCACTAACTATGGCTACACCTTC. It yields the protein CASRIGSTNYGYTF.

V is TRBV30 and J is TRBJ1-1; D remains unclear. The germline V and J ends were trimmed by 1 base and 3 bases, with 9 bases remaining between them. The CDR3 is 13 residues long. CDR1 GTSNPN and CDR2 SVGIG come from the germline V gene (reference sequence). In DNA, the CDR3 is TGTGCCTGGAGTGCCAACACCTACACTGAAGCTTTCTTT. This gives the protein CAWSANTYTEAFF.

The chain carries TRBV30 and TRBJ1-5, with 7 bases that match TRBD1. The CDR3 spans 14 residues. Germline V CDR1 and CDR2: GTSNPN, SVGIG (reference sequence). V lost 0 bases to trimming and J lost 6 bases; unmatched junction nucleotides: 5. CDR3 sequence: CAWSVEGAGQPQHF. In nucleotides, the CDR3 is TGTGCCTGGAGTGTGGAGGGGGCAGGTCAGCCCCAGCATTTT.

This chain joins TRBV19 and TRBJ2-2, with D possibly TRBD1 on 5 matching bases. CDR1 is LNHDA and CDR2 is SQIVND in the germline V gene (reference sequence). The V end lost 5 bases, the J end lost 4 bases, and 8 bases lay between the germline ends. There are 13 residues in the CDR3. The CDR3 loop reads CASSLGLTGELFF. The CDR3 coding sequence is TGTGCCAGTAGTTTGGGGCTCACCGGGGAGCTGTTTTTT.

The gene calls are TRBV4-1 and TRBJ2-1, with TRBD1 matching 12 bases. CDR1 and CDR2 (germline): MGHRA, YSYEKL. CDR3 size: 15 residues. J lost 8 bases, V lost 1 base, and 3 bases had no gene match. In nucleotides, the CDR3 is TGCGCCAGCAGCCAAGGGGACAGGGGGCTCGATGAGCAGTTCTTC. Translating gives CASSQGDRGLDEQFF.

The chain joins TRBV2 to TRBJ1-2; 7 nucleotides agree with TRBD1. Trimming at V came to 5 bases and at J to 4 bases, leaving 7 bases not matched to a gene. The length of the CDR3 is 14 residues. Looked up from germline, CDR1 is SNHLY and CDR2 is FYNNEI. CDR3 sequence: CASSTDRAAYGYTF. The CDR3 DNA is TGTGCCAGCAGTACAGACAGGGCGGCCTATGGCTACACCTTC.

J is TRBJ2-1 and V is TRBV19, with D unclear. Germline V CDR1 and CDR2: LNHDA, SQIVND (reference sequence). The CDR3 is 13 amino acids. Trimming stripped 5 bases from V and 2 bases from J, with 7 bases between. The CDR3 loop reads CASSADTYNEQFF. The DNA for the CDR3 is TGTGCCAGTAGTGCTGACACCTACAATGAGCAGTTCTTC.

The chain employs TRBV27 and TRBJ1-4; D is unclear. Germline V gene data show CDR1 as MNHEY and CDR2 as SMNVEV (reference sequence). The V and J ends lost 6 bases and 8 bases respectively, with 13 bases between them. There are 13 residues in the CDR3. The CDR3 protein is CASRGGRPEKLFF. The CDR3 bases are TGTGCCAGCAGGGGAGGACGGCCAGAAAAACTGTTTTTT.

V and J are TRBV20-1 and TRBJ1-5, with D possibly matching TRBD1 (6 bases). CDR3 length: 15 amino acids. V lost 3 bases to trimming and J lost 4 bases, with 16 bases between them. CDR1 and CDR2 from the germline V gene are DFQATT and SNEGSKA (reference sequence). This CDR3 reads CSASETGGANQPQHF. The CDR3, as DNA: TGCAGTGCTAGTGAGACAGGTGGGGCAAATCAGCCCCAGCATTTT.

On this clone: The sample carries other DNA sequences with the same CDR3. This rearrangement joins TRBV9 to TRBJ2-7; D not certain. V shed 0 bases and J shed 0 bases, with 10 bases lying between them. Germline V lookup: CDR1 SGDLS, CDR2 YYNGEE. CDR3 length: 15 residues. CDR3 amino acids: CASSVGVGSSYEQYF. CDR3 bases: TGTGCCAGCAGCGTAGGGGTGGGCAGCTCCTACGAGCAGTACTTC. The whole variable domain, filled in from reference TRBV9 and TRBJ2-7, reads DSGVTQTPKHLITATGQRVTLRCSPRSGDLSVYWYQQSLDQGLQFLIQYYNGEERAKGNILERFSAQQFPDLHSELNLSSLELGDSALYFCASSVGVGSSYEQYFGPGTRLTVT.

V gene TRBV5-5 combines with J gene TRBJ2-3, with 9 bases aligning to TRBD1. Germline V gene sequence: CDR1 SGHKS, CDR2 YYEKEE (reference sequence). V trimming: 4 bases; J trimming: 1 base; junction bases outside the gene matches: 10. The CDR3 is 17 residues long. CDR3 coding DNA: TGTGCCAGCAGCAGGCACGACAGGGGGGGAGGCACAGATACGCAGTATTTT. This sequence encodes CASSRHDRGGGTDTQYF.

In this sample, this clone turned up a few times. The CDR3 DNA reads TGTGCCAGCAGCTTAGCGTACAATGAGCAGTTCTTC. Translated: CASSLAYNEQFF. The chain employs TRBV11-3 and TRBJ2-1; D is ambiguous. Germline CDR1 reads SGHNT; CDR2 reads YENEEA. With 1 base removed from V and 4 bases from J, the gap between germline ends came to 2 bases. CDR3 length: 12 residues.

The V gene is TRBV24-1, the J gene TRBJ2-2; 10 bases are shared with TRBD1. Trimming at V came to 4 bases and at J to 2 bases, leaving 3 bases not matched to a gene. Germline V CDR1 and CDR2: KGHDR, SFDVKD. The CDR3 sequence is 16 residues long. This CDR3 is CATSERTGGNTGELFF. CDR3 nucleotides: TGTGCCACCAGTGAACGGACAGGGGGTAACACCGGGGAGCTGTTTTTT.

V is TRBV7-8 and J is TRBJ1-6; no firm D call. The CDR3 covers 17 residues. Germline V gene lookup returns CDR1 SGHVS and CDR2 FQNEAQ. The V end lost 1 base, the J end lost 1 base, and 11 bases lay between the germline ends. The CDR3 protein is CASSLVGRLSYNSPLHF. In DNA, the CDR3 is TGTGCCAGCAGCTTAGTGGGCAGGCTATCCTATAATTCACCCCTCCACTTT.

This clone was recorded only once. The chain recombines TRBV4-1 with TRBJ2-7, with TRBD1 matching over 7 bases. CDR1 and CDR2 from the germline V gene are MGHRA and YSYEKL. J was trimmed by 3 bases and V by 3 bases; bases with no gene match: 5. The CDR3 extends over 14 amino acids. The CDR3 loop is CASSHRDSYYEQYF. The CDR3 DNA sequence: TGCGCCAGCAGCCACCGGGACAGCTACTACGAGCAGTACTTC.

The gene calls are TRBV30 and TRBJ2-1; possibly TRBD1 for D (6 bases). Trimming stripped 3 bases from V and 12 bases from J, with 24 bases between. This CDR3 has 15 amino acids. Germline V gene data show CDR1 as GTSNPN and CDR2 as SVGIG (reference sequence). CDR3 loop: CAWSANRVGRAGQFF. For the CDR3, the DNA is TGTGCCTGGAGCGCCAACAGGGTAGGAAGGGCCGGGCAGTTCTTC.

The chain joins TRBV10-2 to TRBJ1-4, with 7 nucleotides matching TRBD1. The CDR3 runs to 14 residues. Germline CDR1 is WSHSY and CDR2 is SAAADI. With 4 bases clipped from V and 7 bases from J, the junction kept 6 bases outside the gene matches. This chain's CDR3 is CASSAGTDFEKLFF. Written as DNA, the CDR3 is TGCGCCAGCAGTGCCGGGACAGATTTTGAAAAACTGTTTTTT.

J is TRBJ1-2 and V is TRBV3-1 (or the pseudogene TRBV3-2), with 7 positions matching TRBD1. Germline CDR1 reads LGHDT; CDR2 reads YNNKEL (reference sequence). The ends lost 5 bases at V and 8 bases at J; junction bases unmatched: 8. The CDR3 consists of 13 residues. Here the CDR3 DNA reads TGTGCCAGCAGCTTCGTCGGGACAGACGGCTACACCTTC. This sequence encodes CASSFVGTDGYTF.

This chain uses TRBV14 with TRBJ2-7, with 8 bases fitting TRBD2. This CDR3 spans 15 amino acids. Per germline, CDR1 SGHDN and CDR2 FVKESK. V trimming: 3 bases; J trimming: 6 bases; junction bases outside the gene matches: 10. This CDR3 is CASSQTPRGGFEQYF. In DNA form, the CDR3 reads TGTGCCAGCAGCCAGACTCCCCGGGGGGGCTTCGAGCAGTACTTC.

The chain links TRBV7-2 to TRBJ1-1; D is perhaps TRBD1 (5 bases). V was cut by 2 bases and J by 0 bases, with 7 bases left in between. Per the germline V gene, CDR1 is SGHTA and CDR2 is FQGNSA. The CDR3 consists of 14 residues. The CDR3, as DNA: TGTGCCAGCAGCTTATGGGGCTTGAACACTGAAGCTTTCTTT. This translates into CASSLWGLNTEAFF. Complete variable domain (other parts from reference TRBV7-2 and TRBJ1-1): GAGVSQSPSNKVTEKGKDVELRCDPISGHTALYWYRQSLGQGLEFLIYFQGNSAPDKSGLPSDRFSAERTGGSVSTLTIQRTQQEDSAVYLCASSLWGLNTEAFFGQGTRLTVV.

CDR3 DNA sequence: TGCGCCAGCAGTACCGGGACAGGTGCCACAGATACGCAGTATTTT. Its translation is CASSTGTGATDTQYF. This chain links TRBV10-1 with TRBJ2-3, with 8 bases fitting TRBD1. Germline assignment: CDR1 WNHNN and CDR2 SYGVQD (reference sequence). Germline trimming cut 5 bases from V and 2 bases from J; bases unmatched to any gene: 6. The CDR3 runs to 15 residues.

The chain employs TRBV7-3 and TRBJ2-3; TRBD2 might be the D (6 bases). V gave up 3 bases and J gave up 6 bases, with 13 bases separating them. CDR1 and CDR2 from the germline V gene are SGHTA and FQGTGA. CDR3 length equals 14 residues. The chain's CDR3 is CASSLGGPGDTQYF. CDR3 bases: TGTGCCAGCAGCTTGGGGGGTCCCGGGGATACGCAGTATTTT.

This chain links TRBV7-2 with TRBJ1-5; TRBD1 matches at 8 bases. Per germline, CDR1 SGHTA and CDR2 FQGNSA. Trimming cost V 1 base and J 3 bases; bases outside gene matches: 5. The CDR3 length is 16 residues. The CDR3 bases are TGTGCCAGCAGCTTAGGACAGGGGAGGGTCAATCAGCCCCAGCATTTT. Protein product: CASSLGQGRVNQPQHF.

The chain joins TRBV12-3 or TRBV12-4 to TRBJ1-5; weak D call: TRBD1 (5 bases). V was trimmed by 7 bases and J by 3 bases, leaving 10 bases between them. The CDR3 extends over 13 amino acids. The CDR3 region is CASKGHDNQPQHF. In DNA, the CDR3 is TGTGCCAGCAAGGGGCACGACAATCAGCCCCAGCATTTT.